One T cell receptor (beta chain) is described in this entry. The antigen it binds to is not known. Base qualities were left out, and no much larger clone turns up one base away. CDR1 and CDR2, per the germline V gene (reference sequence), are LNHNV and YYDKDF. Trimming removed 8 bases from V and 4 bases from J, leaving 14 bases between the germline ends. The CDR3 spans 13 residues, from the cysteine through the phenylalanine. Left in the record is the CDR3 DNA by itself, 39 bases read in frame from the first base. Library prep was done by the immunoSEQ multiplex PCR assay. For the multiplex PCR, a mixture combining 60 forward primers for TCR Vbeta segments and 13 reverse primers for TCR Jbeta segments was used. The CDR3 region of rearranged TCR beta genes was amplified from genomic DNA with a multiplex PCR assay. Amplified TCR beta libraries were sequenced as 87-base-pair reads on the Illumina HiSeq System. In the paper's pipeline: A later analysis tallied some 79 million unique TCR beta chains across the 666 repertoires, and some 10 million of those chains were shared by two or more donors. Raw reads were error-corrected and collapsed into unique sequences with a nearest-neighbor algorithm that merged closely related sequences to remove PCR and sequencing errors. To assign V, D and J gene segments, CDR3 sequences were aligned to IMGT reference sequences. For a sequence to be retained, at least a six-nucleotide match to both a V gene segment and a J gene segment was required. Rearrangements were classified as productive when the CDR3 lacked stop codons and remained in frame with V and J, and all other rearrangements were classified as non-productive. CDR3 was defined by IMGT convention, running from the second conserved V-encoded cysteine to the conserved J-encoded phenylalanine. The earlier analysis of 587 of the donors excluded sequences that lacked an unambiguous match to a single V gene segment. An earlier analysis of fewer than 750 of the donors called V segments functional above 56.7% productive rearrangements and segregating when the between-donor standard deviation exceeded 5%. A statistical classification framework was developed to diagnose cytomegalovirus status using the catalog of TCR beta chain sequences. In a later analysis, V and J genes were assigned by comparing TCR nucleotide sequences against IMGT/GENE-DB human TR gene sequences. Using the TCRdist pipeline, a later analysis assigned CDR3 sequences along with most-parsimonious VDJ recombination scenarios. In a later analysis, each TCR beta chain was defined by its CDR3 amino acid sequence together with its V-gene family, and reads lacking a unique V-gene family were excluded. In a later analysis, 500 to 700 highly shared, low-generation-probability nucleotide sequences were removed to address suspected cross-contamination and a sequencing artifact. In a later analysis, a clonal expansion index for each public chain was calculated from normalized within-repertoire ranks of inferred template counts. A later analysis computed generation probabilities with a VDJ recombination model fitted to out-of-frame rearrangements, and checked the results against IGoR. In a later analysis, TCR-TCR, TCR-HLA and TCR-CMV co-occurrence was scored with hypergeometric tests, and a repertoire-size bias correction was applied to TCR pairs. To estimate false discovery rates, a later analysis permuted the HLA or CMV assignments 20 times. A later analysis grouped co-occurring TCRs with DBSCAN, adding TCRdist sequence similarity when clustering within HLA-allele-positive subsets. Repertoires with fewer than 30,000 or more than 120,000 public chains were left out of co-occurrence clustering, as were a handful of repertoires with anomalous nucleotide sharing. TCRdb mirrors the immuneACCESS table, restricted to in-frame sequences. Some clones are absent from its copies; in checked studies, under half trace to an unresolved V gene, and the reason for the others is unknown. Clone size and V and J calls were adopted from that table, with D and trimming inferred from the DNA. Recorded for this sample are under 150,000 clones; around nine tenths of them occurred a single time. The leading ten clones occupy 4.5% to 6.5% of the sample.

The cohort consisted of some 670 healthy bone marrow donors. At the time of sampling, every cohort member was nominally healthy, though immune exposures that went unrecorded were likely present. The donor tested CMV seronegative and was one of the 352 seronegative cohort members. A peripheral blood sample was collected from each donor, and TCR beta sequencing was performed on peripheral blood mononuclear cells. Genomic DNA was extracted from the blood cell samples with the Qiagen DNeasy Blood Extraction Kit. This record belongs to a study of cytomegalovirus exposure and HLA in healthy donors (dated by TCRdb to between 2016 and 2019). With respect to the entire study: An earlier analysis of approximately 640 of the donors reported more than 250 Gb of sequence data and roughly 110 million unique TCR beta sequences from about 179 million T cells. Typing coverage differed by locus: A, B, C, DRB1 and DQB1 were typed in about 620-640 donors, DQA1 in around 500, DPA1 in approximately 600, and DPB1 in 450 to 490. The aim of the study was to test whether cataloging public T cell receptors could identify signatures of past pathogen exposure. Every repertoire in the discovery cohort had been generated on one and the same sequencing platform. Of the 300 to 400 genotyped donors, roughly 85% fell in the genetic ancestry cluster associated with self-reported Caucasian donors. Rather than drawing on any new phenotypic data, the later analysis identified candidate immune exposures from TCR beta sequences and the way those sequences occurred across donors. A later analysis re-examined previously published TCR beta repertoires from around 670 donors and added high-resolution HLA genotyping to investigate patterns of TCR occurrence. A later genetic analysis used genome-wide SNP genotypes for about 60% of the roughly 700 donors, treating that subset as a discovery cohort. An early release covering about 600 HLA-typed donors comprised about 290 gigabases of sequencing data and 85 million or so unique TCR sequences. Alongside the repertoire data, information on donor age, sex, ethnicity and CMV serostatus was compiled. To predict cytomegalovirus infection status, the study combined high-throughput TCR immunosequencing, statistical association of individual TCRs with disease status, and machine learning. An earlier analysis of 587 of the donors used high-throughput TCR beta sequencing to judge whether each TCR beta V gene segment behaved as functional or pseudogenic. HLA typing covered class I and class II loci at four-digit resolution. Using immunosequencing, the study profiled T cell repertoires from 500 to 800 subjects and related those repertoires to cytomegalovirus serostatus. Besides the first cohort of some 670 subjects, a separate validation cohort made up of 120 or so different subjects was used. Four or five DR-DQ haplotypes were handled as single units for association and clustering because linkage in the cohort was strong. Among 398 genotyped donors of the cohort, an average of about 240,000 unique TCR beta nucleotide sequences were sequenced per donor, roughly 20% of them non-productive.

Overall study outcomes, separate from this receptor: An earlier analysis of approximately 530 of the donors showed that most TCR beta V segments appeared in productive rearrangements either about 87% or about 30% of the time, which broadly matched IMGT annotations. Because HLA typing was missing for some donors at each locus, association tests included only the typed subset. In a later genetic analysis, a missense DCLRE1C variant was associated with V-gene and J-gene trimming of TCR beta chains, and the association was replicated in an independent cohort. The earlier analysis of nearly 600 of the donors excluded roughly 17 rarely observed V segments, including chromosome 9 orphons, because counts were too low. Most CMV-associated TCR beta chains appeared to be HLA-restricted in a later analysis, and the HLA associations seemed to be driven largely by CMV exposure. Correlated functional status among segregating V segments might reflect linkage disequilibrium, but an unknown experimental factor could not be ruled out. A further reported finding was that TCR beta sequences accurately predicted the HLA-A and HLA-B alleles for most subjects in the first cohort. In a later analysis, some 17,000 TCR beta sequences were associated with specific HLA alleles at a false discovery rate of 0.05. Several of the top co-occurrence clusters appeared to be linked to parvovirus B19, influenza, CMV and Epstein-Barr virus, according to a later analysis. Cytomegalovirus status was reported to be diagnosed by the classifier with high specificity and sensitivity in both the original and validation cohorts. Most TCR sequences were observed very rarely across donors, whereas some public TCRs were present in many individuals. When HLA alleles, especially DR and DQ, strongly co-occurred, attributing TCR associations to individual alleles was difficult. Only TCR beta chains were sequenced in this cohort, and the absence of alpha or paired-chain data limited detectable features. Roughly uniform sequencing depth across donors was assumed in presence/absence analyses, although this assumption may not hold. According to a later genetic analysis, donors in an Asian-associated ancestry cluster had fewer N-insertions in productive TCRs than the approximately 710-donor mean. The authors suggested that the approach could potentially be extended to other disease states and immunological phenotypes. Compared with equally common non-associated chains, HLA-associated TCR beta chains in a later analysis were more clonally expanded and had lower generation probabilities. A later analysis found that TCR association rates varied across HLA loci, with DRB1 alleles showing the most associated TCRs and HLA-C alleles the fewest. CMV serostatus was the only immune exposure information available for the cohort. In vitro tests confirmed that a few of the cytomegalovirus-associated TCR beta chains recognize cytomegalovirus antigens. A total of roughly 160 TCR beta chains were listed by the study as associated with cytomegalovirus. The 87-base-pair reads could not distinguish some IMGT-functional V segments, including TRBV6-2 and TRBV6-3, so those segments were excluded. A cluster of highly shared sequence variants was judged likely to be a technical artifact of the sequencing pipeline.

The rearrangement combines TRBV15 with TRBJ2-5; the D gene is perhaps TRBD1, on 6 matching bases. Material: PBMCs. The source is a woman in her twenties or thirties in good health and CMV-seronegative. The CDR3 has the sequence CATGTKTLETQYF. The DNA sequence reads TGTGCCACCGGGACAAAGACGCTAGAGACCCAGTACTTC.